A selection of T cell receptor beta chains follows, all from one sample in a study of CD8+ T cells in alopecia areata. Some clones are missing from TCRdb's copy, which holds only in-frame ones; the method was immunoSEQ multiplex PCR. This table has 150,000 to 200,000 clones, about 62% appearing once. The specimen was CD4+ T cells sorted from blood, collected at week 24, from a patient treated with tofacitinib. The receptor source for this set is a human donor with alopecia areata. Each CDR3 is given with its conserved first and last residue. The D gene is left open where the match is weak. Some rows mark clone size as missing; the rest say once, few, many or name a class of expanded clone.

J: TRBJ1-4; D: .; V: TRBV25-1; size: few; CDR3: CASSDGLEKLFF; DNA: TGTGCCAGCAGTGACGGCTTGGAAAAACTGTTTTTT
J: TRBJ1-1; D: .; V: TRBV5-1; size: .; CDR3: CASSLYSSNTEAFF; DNA: TGCGCCAGCAGCTTGTATTCCAGCAACACTGAAGCTTTCTTT
J: TRBJ2-7; D: TRBD1; V: TRBV6-5; size: .; CDR3: CASSRSNRGGEQYF; DNA: TGTGCCAGCAGTCGTAGTAACAGGGGTGGCGAGCAGTACTTC
J: TRBJ2-5; D: TRBD1; V: TRBV5-4; size: .; CDR3: CASSGTGRFPETQYF; DNA: TGTGCCAGCAGCGGGACAGGGCGGTTCCCAGAGACCCAGTACTTC
J: TRBJ2-1; D: TRBD2; V: TRBV30; size: few; CDR3: CAWIPGGALGSYNEQFF; DNA: TGTGCCTGGATTCCCGGGGGGGCCCTTGGCTCCTACAATGAGCAGTTCTTC
J: TRBJ2-7; D: .; V: TRBV7-2; size: .; CDR3: CASSLAKGPHEQYF; DNA: TGTGCCAGCAGCTTAGCGAAAGGGCCCCACGAGCAGTACTTC
J: TRBJ1-5; D: .; V: TRBV15; size: .; CDR3: CATSRVGGSGNQPQHF; DNA: TGTGCCACCAGCAGAGTGGGGGGCTCAGGCAATCAGCCCCAGCATTTT
J: TRBJ2-7; D: .; V: TRBV29-1; size: once; CDR3: CSVEETGRGEQYF; DNA: TGCAGCGTTGAAGAAACAGGGAGAGGCGAGCAGTACTTC
J: TRBJ2-5; D: TRBD2; V: TRBV14; size: .; CDR3: CASSQGLAGAQYF; DNA: TGTGCCAGCAGCCAAGGACTAGCGGGAGCCCAGTACTTC
J: TRBJ2-3; D: .; V: TRBV10-3; size: many; CDR3: CAISDGRSTDTQYF; DNA: TGTGCCATCAGTGACGGACGGAGCACAGATACGCAGTATTTT
J: TRBJ2-7; D: TRBD1; V: TRBV29-1; size: .; CDR3: CSGGQGYEQYF; DNA: TGCAGCGGGGGACAGGGCTACGAGCAGTACTTC
J: TRBJ1-1; D: .; V: TRBV27; size: .; CDR3: CASSASLPSNTEAFF; DNA: TGTGCCAGCAGTGCCAGCCTACCTTCGAACACTGAAGCTTTCTTT
J: TRBJ2-7; D: TRBD1; V: TRBV7-3; size: few; CDR3: CASSQRPPGQGNDEQYF; DNA: TGTGCCAGCAGCCAACGCCCTCCGGGACAGGGAAATGACGAGCAGTACTTC
J: TRBJ2-1; D: .; V: TRBV29-1; size: .; CDR3: CSVETVSYNEQFF; DNA: TGCAGCGTTGAAACTGTTTCCTACAATGAGCAGTTCTTC
J: TRBJ1-5; D: .; V: TRBV6-1; size: .; CDR3: CASSRRGEVDQPQHF; DNA: TGTGCCAGCAGCCGAAGGGGGGAGGTTGATCAGCCCCAGCATTTT
J: TRBJ1-2; D: TRBD1; V: TRBV7-2; size: .; CDR3: CASSLVGDSYGYTF; DNA: TGTGCCAGCAGCTTAGTCGGGGACAGCTATGGCTACACCTTC
J: TRBJ2-1; D: TRBD1; V: TRBV5-1; size: .; CDR3: CASSLGQGGNEQFF; DNA: TGCGCCAGCAGCTTGGGACAGGGGGGTAATGAGCAGTTCTTC
J: TRBJ1-2; D: .; V: TRBV27; size: .; CDR3: CASSLTYSEGGYTF; DNA: TGTGCCAGCAGTCTGACGTACTCCGAGGGCGGCTACACCTTC
J: TRBJ2-1; D: TRBD2; V: TRBV28; size: .; CDR3: CASSQGAGGTYNEQFF; DNA: TGTGCCAGCAGCCAGGGAGCGGGAGGAACCTACAATGAGCAGTTCTTC
J: TRBJ1-3; D: TRBD1; V: TRBV7-6; size: .; CDR3: CASSLIRQGGGNTIYF; DNA: TGTGCCAGCAGCTTGATAAGACAGGGCGGTGGAAACACCATATATTTT
J: TRBJ1-4; D: .; V: TRBV29-1; size: .; CDR3: CSVRRGRDGKLFF; DNA: TGCAGCGTCCGACGGGGCAGGGATGGAAAACTGTTTTTT
J: TRBJ2-2; D: .; V: TRBV6-1; size: .; CDR3: CASMRGDGSGELFF; DNA: TGTGCCAGCATGAGGGGCGACGGTTCCGGGGAGCTGTTTTTT
J: TRBJ2-3; D: .; V: TRBV7-2; size: few; CDR3: CASSLAAGRAYTQYF; DNA: TGTGCCAGCAGCTTAGCGGCGGGGCGGGCCTATACGCAGTATTTT
J: TRBJ1-2; D: .; V: TRBV4-1; size: .; CDR3: CASSQGSEGDRGYTF; DNA: TGCGCCAGCAGCCAAGGGTCGGAAGGCGACAGGGGCTACACCTTC
J: TRBJ2-7; D: .; V: TRBV5-1; size: .; CDR3: CASSLETGAAEQYF; DNA: TGCGCCAGCAGCTTGGAGACGGGAGCGGCCGAGCAGTACTTC
J: TRBJ2-7; D: TRBD1; V: TRBV7-2; size: .; CDR3: CASSPGQQYEQYF; DNA: TGTGCCAGCAGCCCGGGACAGCAATACGAGCAGTACTTC
J: TRBJ2-7; D: .; V: TRBV21-1; size: .; CDR3: CASRSSHEQYF; DNA: TGTGCCAGCCGGTCCTCCCACGAGCAGTACTTC
J: TRBJ2-7; D: .; V: TRBV7-2; size: .; CDR3: CASSLQTAYEQYF; DNA: TGTGCCAGCAGCCTCCAGACGGCCTACGAGCAGTACTTC
J: TRBJ1-5; D: TRBD1; V: TRBV28; size: .; CDR3: CASSFSTRGPPQHF; DNA: TGTGCCAGCAGTTTCTCCACCAGGGGGCCACCCCAGCATTTT
J: TRBJ2-3; D: .; V: TRBV7-9; size: .; CDR3: CASSPRGYSTDTQYF; DNA: TGTGCCAGCAGCCCCCGCGGGTACAGCACAGATACGCAGTATTTT
J: TRBJ2-1; D: .; V: TRBV29-1; size: .; CDR3: CSVVELNEQFF; DNA: TGCAGCGTTGTAGAGCTCAATGAGCAGTTCTTC
J: TRBJ1-1; D: .; V: TRBV7-9; size: .; CDR3: CASSLARDAEAFF; DNA: TGTGCCAGCAGCTTAGCCCGGGACGCTGAAGCTTTCTTT
J: TRBJ2-1; D: .; V: TRBV29-1; size: .; CDR3: CSTTGTANPYNEQFF; DNA: TGCAGCACCACCGGGACCGCAAACCCCTACAATGAGCAGTTCTTC
J: TRBJ1-1; D: TRBD1; V: TRBV10-3; size: .; CDR3: CAISGRDRGGETEAFF; DNA: TGTGCCATCAGTGGCCGGGACAGGGGCGGAGAAACTGAAGCTTTCTTT
J: TRBJ2-7; D: TRBD1; V: TRBV4-1; size: .; CDR3: CASSQNPGTDSYEQYF; DNA: TGCGCCAGCAGCCAAAACCCCGGGACAGACTCCTACGAGCAGTACTTC
J: TRBJ1-1; D: .; V: TRBV5-1; size: .; CDR3: CASSLAVRGTEAFF; DNA: TGCGCCAGCAGCTTGGCCGTCAGGGGCACTGAAGCTTTCTTT
J: TRBJ2-5; D: .; V: TRBV5-1; size: .; CDR3: CASSPQGQETQYF; DNA: TGCGCCAGCAGCCCGCAGGGCCAAGAGACCCAGTACTTC
J: TRBJ2-3; D: TRBD2; V: TRBV5-4; size: .; CDR3: CASSFTAGGPGDTQYF; DNA: TGTGCCAGCAGCTTCACAGCGGGGGGGCCCGGAGATACGCAGTATTTT
J: TRBJ2-7; D: TRBD1; V: TRBV29-1; size: .; CDR3: CSVGQGAWEQYF; DNA: TGCAGCGTTGGGCAGGGGGCGTGGGAGCAGTACTTC
J: TRBJ2-5; D: .; V: TRBV29-1; size: .; CDR3: CSVGMVQETQYF; DNA: TGCAGCGTTGGTATGGTCCAAGAGACCCAGTACTTC
J: TRBJ1-2; D: .; V: TRBV10-3; size: .; CDR3: CAITGTGDGYTF; DNA: TGTGCCATCACCGGGACGGGGGACGGCTACACCTTC
J: TRBJ2-1; D: .; V: TRBV7-2; size: few; CDR3: CASSPRVYEQFF; DNA: TGTGCCAGCAGCCCAAGAGTTTATGAGCAGTTCTTC
J: TRBJ2-7; D: .; V: TRBV15; size: once; CDR3: CATSREYGGGYEQYF; DNA: TGTGCCACCAGCAGAGAATACGGGGGCGGGTACGAGCAGTACTTC
J: TRBJ1-3; D: .; V: TRBV29-1; size: .; CDR3: CSVSKRGPGNTIYF; DNA: TGCAGCGTTTCGAAGAGGGGCCCTGGAAACACCATATATTTT
J: TRBJ2-2; D: .; V: TRBV5-5; size: .; CDR3: CASSLSELNTGELFF; DNA: TGTGCCAGCAGCTTGTCAGAGCTGAACACCGGGGAGCTGTTTTTT
J: TRBJ2-7; D: .; V: TRBV7-2; size: .; CDR3: CASSSGPTPPAHQPYEQYF; DNA: TGTGCCAGCAGCTCCGGCCCTACGCCTCCGGCCCACCAGCCTTACGAGCAGTACTTC
J: TRBJ1-1; D: TRBD1; V: TRBV30; size: .; CDR3: CAWSKKGTGINTEAFF; DNA: TGTGCCTGGAGTAAAAAAGGGACAGGAATAAACACTGAAGCTTTCTTT
J: TRBJ1-4; D: .; V: TRBV4-1; size: .; CDR3: CASSQTAQLNEKLFF; DNA: TGCGCCAGCAGCCAAACAGCACAGTTAAATGAAAAACTGTTTTTT